The 8 T cell receptor beta chains reported below all come from one sample, sequenced in a study of blood T cell repertoires in COVID-19. Assay used: immunoSEQ multiplex PCR; TCRdb lists only in-frame clones, some missing. The sample holds some 210,000 clones, roughly 78% seen once. The material sequenced was peripheral blood. The receptors derive from a middle-aged woman with acute or convalescent COVID-19.

The gene calls are TRBV7-2 and TRBJ2-4; 9 bases are a match to TRBD2. CDR3 size: 16 residues. The V gene end was trimmed by 3 bases and the J gene end by 5 bases; junction bases not matched to a gene: 8. CDR1 and CDR2 (germline): SGHTA, FQGNSA. CDR3 DNA: TGTGCCAGCAGCTTCAGTTTAGCGGGAGTGGAAAACATTCAGTACTTC. Its protein product is CASSFSLAGVENIQYF.

This chain links TRBV19 with TRBJ1-1, with 7 nucleotides matching TRBD1. Germline values: CDR1 LNHDA, CDR2 SQIVND (reference sequence). This CDR3 is 14 amino acids long. With 1 base clipped from V and 4 bases from J, the junction kept 3 bases outside the gene matches. CDR3 protein: CASSIGPGGTEAFF. CDR3 DNA sequence: TGTGCCAGTAGTATAGGCCCAGGGGGCACTGAAGCTTTCTTT.

The CDR3 sequence is CASSRAGSLTNYGYTF. The CDR3 DNA sequence: TGTGCCAGCAGCCGTGCCGGGTCCCTCACTAACTATGGCTACACCTTC. This chain links TRBV14 with TRBJ1-2; D remains ambiguous. CDR1 and CDR2 (germline): SGHDN, FVKESK. The CDR3 is 16 residues long. V was clipped by 4 bases and J by 0 bases, with 15 bases between them.

Only a few counts were recorded for this clone. The chain is built from TRBV7-2 and TRBJ1-2; TRBD1 might be the D (5 bases). The V gene's germline CDR1 is SGHTA and CDR2 FQGNSA. The CDR3 totals 15 residues. V was trimmed by 8 bases and J by 3 bases, leaving 19 bases between them. CDR3 nucleotides: TGTGCCAGCTCTTACCCAGGGTTACCCGACTATGGCTACACCTTC. It translates to CASSYPGLPDYGYTF.

This chain joins TRBV5-1 and TRBJ1-2; unclear D gene. Trimming shortened V by 2 bases and J by 3 bases, and 17 bases separated the two germline ends. CDR3 length: 16 residues. Germline V gene lookup returns CDR1 SGHRS and CDR2 YFSETQ. This CDR3 is CASSLGISPRDYGYTF. CDR3 nucleotides: TGCGCCAGCAGCTTAGGGATATCCCCGCGGGACTATGGCTACACCTTC. Full variable domain (rest looked up from reference TRBV5-1 and TRBJ1-2): KAGVTQTPRYLIKTRGQQVTLSCSPISGHRSVSWYQQTPGQGLQFLFEYFSETQRNKGNFPGRFSGRQFSNSRSEMNVSTLELGDSALYLCASSLGISPRDYGYTFGSGTRLTVV.

This clone was found a few times. This chain uses TRBV19 with TRBJ1-2, with no clear D. CDR1 LNHDA and CDR2 SQIVND come from the germline V gene (reference sequence). V was cut by 1 base and J by 8 bases, with 11 bases left in between. The CDR3 spans 13 residues. The CDR3, as DNA: TGTGCCAGTAGTATAGGGGCGGGGAGCGGCTACACCTTC. This gives the protein CASSIGAGSGYTF.

The sample holds one count of this clone. The V gene is TRBV7-3, the J gene TRBJ1-5, with 10 bases fitting TRBD1. Germline loops: CDR1 SGHTA, CDR2 FQGTGA. The CDR3 is 14 residues long. V shed 5 bases, J shed 6 bases, and the junction held 4 bases outside the gene matches. The CDR3 loop is CASSQTGGFQPQHF. Here the CDR3 DNA reads TGTGCCAGCAGCCAGACAGGGGGCTTTCAGCCCCAGCATTTT.

This clone showed up just a few times. The chain has TRBV6-5 and TRBJ2-1; D possibly corresponds to TRBD2 (7 bases). CDR1 is MNHEY and CDR2 is SVGAGI in the germline V gene. V shed 6 bases and J shed 4 bases, with 16 bases lying between them. The CDR3 covers 15 residues. CDR3: CASRPDGGAYNEQFF. CDR3 bases: TGTGCCAGCAGGCCCGATGGGGGGGCTTACAATGAGCAGTTCTTC.